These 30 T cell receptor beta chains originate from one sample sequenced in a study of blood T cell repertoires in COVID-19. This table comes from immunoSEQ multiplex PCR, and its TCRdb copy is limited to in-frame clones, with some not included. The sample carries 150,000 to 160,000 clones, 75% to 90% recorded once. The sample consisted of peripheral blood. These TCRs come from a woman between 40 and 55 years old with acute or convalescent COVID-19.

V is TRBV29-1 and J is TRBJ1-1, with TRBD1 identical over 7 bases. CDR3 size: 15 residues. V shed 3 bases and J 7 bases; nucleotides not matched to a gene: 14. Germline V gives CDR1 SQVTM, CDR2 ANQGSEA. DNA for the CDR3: TGCAGCGTTGATAAGGCCCTGACAGGGTCAAGTGAAGCTTTCTTT. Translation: CSVDKALTGSSEAFF.

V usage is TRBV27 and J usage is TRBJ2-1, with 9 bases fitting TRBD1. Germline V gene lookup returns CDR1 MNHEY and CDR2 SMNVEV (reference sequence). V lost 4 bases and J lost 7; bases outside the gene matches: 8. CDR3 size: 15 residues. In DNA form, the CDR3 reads TGTGCCAGCAGTTCGCCGGGACAGGGCAATAATGAGCAGTTCTTC. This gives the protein CASSSPGQGNNEQFF.

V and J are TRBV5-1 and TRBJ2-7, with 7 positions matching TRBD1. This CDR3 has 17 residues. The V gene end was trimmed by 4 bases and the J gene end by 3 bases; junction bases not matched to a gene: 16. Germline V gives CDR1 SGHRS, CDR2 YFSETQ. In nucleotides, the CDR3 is TGCGCCAGCAGCCGCGGACTCGACCGGGACAGAGACTACGAGCAGTACTTC. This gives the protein CASSRGLDRDRDYEQYF.

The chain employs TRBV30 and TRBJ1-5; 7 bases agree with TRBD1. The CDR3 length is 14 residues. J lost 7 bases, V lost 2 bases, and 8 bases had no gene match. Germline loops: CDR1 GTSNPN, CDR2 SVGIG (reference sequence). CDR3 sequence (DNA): TGTGCCTGGAGTCCTACAGGGGAAGCGCAGCCCCAGCATTTT. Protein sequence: CAWSPTGEAQPQHF.

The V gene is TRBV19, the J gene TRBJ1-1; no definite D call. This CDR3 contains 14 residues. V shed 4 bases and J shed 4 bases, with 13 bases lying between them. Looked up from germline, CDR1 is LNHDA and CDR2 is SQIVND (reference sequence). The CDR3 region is CASSSVTGVTEAFF. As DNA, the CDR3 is TGTGCCAGTAGTAGCGTTACCGGGGTCACTGAAGCTTTCTTT.

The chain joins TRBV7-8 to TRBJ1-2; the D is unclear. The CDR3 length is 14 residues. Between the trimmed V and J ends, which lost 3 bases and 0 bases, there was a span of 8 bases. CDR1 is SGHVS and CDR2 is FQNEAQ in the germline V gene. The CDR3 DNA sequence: TGTGCCAGCAGCTTGGGCACATCTAACTATGGCTACACCTTC. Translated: CASSLGTSNYGYTF. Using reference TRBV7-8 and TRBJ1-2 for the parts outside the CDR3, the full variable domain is GAGVSQSPRYKVAKRGQDVALRCDPISGHVSLFWYQQALGQGPEFLTYFQNEAQLDKSGLPSDRFFAERPEGSVSTLKIQRTQQEDSAVYLCASSLGTSNYGYTFGSGTRLTVV.

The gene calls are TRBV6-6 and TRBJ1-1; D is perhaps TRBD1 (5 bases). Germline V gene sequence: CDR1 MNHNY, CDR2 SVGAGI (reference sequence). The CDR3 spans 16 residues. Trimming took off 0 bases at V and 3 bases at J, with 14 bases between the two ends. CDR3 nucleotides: TGTGCCAGCAGTTACTCGAGAGTCTCCAGGGACACTGAAGCTTTCTTT. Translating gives CASSYSRVSRDTEAFF.

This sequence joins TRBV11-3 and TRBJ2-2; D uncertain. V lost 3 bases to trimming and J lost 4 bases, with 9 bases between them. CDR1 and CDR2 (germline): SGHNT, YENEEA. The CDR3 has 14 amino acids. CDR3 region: CASSLPRSTGELFF. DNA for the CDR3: TGTGCCAGCAGCTTGCCCCGGAGCACCGGGGAGCTGTTTTTT.

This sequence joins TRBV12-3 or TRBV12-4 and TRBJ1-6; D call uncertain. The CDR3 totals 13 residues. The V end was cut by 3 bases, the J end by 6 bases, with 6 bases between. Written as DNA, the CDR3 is TGTGCCAGCAGTTTGTATGTTAATTCACCCCTCCACTTT. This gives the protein CASSLYVNSPLHF.

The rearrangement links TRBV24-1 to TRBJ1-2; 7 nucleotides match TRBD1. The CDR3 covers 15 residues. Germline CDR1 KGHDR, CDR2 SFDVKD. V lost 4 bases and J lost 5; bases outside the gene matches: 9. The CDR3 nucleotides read TGTGCCACCAGTGACCCTCACCGGGACAGTTATGGCTACACCTTC. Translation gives CATSDPHRDSYGYTF.

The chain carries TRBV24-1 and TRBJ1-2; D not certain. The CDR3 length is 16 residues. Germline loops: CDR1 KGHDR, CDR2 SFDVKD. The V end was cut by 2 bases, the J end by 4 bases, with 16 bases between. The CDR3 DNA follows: TGTGCCACCAGTGATTCTTCCAAGGGAGAACTCTATGGCTACACCTTC. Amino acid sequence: CATSDSSKGELYGYTF.

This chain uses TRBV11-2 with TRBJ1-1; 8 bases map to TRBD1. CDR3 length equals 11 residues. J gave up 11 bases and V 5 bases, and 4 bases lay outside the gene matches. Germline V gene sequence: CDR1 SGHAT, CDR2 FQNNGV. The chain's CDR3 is CASSPRTGAFF. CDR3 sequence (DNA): TGTGCCAGCAGCCCACGGACAGGGGCTTTCTTT.

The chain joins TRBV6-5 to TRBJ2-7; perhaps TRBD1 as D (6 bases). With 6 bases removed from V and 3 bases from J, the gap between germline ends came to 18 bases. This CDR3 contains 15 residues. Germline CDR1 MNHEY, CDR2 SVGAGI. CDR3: CASSPIRGSGYEQYF. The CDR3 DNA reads TGTGCCAGCAGCCCCATCAGGGGAAGTGGCTACGAGCAGTACTTC.

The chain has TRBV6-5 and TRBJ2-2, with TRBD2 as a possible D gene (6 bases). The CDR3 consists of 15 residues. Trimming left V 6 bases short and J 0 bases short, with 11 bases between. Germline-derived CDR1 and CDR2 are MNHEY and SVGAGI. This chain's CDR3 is CASRPPGANTGELFF. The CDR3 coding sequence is TGTGCCAGCAGGCCCCCGGGGGCGAACACCGGGGAGCTGTTTTTT.

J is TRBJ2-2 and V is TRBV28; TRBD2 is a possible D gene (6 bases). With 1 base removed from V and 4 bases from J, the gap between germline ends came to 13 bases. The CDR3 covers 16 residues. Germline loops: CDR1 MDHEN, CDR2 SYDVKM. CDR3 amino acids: CASSLLGGPSTGELFF. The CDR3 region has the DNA TGTGCCAGCAGTTTATTAGGAGGGCCTAGCACCGGGGAGCTGTTTTTT. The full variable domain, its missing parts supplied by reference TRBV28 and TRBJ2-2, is DVKVTQSSRYLVKRTGEKVFLECVQDMDHENMFWYRQDPGLGLRLIYFSYDVKMKEKGDIPEGYSVSREKKERFSLILESASTNQTSMYLCASSLLGGPSTGELFFGEGSRLTVL.

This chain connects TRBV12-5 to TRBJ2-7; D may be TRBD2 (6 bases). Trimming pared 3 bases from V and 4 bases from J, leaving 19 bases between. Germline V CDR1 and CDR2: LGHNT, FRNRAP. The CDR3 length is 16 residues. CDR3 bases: TGTGCTAGTGGTTTCGAGACTAGGGATCCTGCGTACGAGCAGTACTTC. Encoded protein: CASGFETRDPAYEQYF.

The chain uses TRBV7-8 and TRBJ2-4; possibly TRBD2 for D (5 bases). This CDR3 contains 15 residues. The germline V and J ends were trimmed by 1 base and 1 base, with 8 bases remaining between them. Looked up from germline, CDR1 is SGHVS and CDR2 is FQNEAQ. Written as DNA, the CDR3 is TGTGCCAGCAGCTTAGTCGGGGATGCCAAAAACATTCAGTACTTC. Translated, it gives CASSLVGDAKNIQYF.

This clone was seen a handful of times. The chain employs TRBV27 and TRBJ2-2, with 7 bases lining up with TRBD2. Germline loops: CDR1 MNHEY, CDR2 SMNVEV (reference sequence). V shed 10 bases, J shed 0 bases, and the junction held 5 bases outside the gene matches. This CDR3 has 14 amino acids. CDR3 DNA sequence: TGTGCCACCAAGGGACTAACGAACACCGGGGAGCTGTTTTTT. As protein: CATKGLTNTGELFF.

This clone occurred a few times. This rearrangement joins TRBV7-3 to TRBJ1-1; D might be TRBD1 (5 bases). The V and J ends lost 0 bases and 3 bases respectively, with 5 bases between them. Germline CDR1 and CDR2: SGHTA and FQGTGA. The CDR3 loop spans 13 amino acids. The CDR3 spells CASSLTTDTEAFF. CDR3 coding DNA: TGTGCCAGCAGCTTAACGACAGACACTGAAGCTTTCTTT.

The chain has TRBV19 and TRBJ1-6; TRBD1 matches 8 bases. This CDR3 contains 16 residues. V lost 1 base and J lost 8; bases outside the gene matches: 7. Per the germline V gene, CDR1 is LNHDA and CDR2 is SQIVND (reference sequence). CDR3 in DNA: TGTGCCAGTAGTATAGGAGGCGGACAGGGAGATTCACCCCTCCACTTT. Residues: CASSIGGGQGDSPLHF. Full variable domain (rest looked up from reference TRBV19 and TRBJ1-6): DGGITQSPKYLFRKEGQNVTLSCEQNLNHDAMYWYRQDPGQGLRLIYYSQIVNDFQKGDIAEGYSVSREKKESFPLTVTSAQKNPTAFYLCASSIGGGQGDSPLHFGNGTRLTVT.

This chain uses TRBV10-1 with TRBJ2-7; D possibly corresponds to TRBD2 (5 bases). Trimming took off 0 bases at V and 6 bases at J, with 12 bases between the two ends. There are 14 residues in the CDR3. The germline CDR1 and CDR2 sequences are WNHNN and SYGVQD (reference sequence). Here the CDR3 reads CASSESKAGGEQYF. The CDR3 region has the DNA TGCGCCAGCAGTGAGTCGAAGGCAGGAGGCGAGCAGTACTTC.

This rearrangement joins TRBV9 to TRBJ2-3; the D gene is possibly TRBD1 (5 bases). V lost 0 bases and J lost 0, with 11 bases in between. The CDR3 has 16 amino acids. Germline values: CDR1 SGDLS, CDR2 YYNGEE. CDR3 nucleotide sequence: TGTGCCAGCAGCGTAGACGGTCACAGGAGCACAGATACGCAGTATTTT. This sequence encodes CASSVDGHRSTDTQYF.

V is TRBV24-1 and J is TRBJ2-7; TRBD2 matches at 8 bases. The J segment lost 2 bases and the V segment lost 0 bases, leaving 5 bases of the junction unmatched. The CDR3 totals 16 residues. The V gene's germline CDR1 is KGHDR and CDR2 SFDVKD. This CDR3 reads CATSDLRTSKPYEQYF. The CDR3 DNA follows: TGTGCCACCAGTGATTTGAGGACTAGCAAACCCTACGAGCAGTACTTC.

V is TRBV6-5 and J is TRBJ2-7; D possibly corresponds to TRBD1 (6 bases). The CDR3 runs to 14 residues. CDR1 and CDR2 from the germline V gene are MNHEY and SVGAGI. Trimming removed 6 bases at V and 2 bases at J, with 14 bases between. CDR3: CASRGGQRTYEQYF. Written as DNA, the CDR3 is TGTGCCAGCAGAGGTGGACAGAGAACCTACGAGCAGTACTTC.

This CDR3 is CASSIPKLDRGGNQPQHF. Here the CDR3 DNA reads TGTGCCAGCAGCATCCCAAAATTAGACAGGGGGGGCAATCAGCCCCAGCATTTT. V gene TRBV21-1 combines with J gene TRBJ1-5; the DNA was not compared with TRBD1, the D call given in the table. TRBV21-1 is designated a pseudogene. The CDR3 loop spans 18 amino acids.

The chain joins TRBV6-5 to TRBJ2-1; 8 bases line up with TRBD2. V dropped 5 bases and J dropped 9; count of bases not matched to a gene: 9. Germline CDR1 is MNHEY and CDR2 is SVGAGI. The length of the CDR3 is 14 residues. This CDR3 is CASSPEAGVIEQFF. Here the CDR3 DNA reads TGTGCCAGCAGTCCCGAAGCGGGAGTAATTGAGCAGTTCTTC.

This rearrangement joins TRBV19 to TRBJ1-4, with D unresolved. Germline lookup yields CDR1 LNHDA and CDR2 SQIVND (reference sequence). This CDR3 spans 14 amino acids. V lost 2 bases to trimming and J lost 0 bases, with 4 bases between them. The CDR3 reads CASSISSTNEKLFF. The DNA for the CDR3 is TGTGCCAGTAGTATATCGTCAACTAATGAAAAACTGTTTTTT.

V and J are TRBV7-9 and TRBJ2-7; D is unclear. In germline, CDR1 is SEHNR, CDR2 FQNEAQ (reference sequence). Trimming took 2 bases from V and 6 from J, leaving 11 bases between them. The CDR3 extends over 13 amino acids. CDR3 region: CASSLMAGGEQYF. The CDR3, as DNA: TGTGCCAGCAGCTTAATGGCTGGCGGCGAGCAGTACTTC.

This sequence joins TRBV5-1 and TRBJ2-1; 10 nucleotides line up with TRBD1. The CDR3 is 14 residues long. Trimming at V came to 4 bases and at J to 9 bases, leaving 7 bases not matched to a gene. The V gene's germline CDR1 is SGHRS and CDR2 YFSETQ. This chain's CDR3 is CASSTLTGGSEQFF. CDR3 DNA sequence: TGCGCCAGCAGCACCTTGACAGGGGGCAGTGAGCAGTTCTTC.

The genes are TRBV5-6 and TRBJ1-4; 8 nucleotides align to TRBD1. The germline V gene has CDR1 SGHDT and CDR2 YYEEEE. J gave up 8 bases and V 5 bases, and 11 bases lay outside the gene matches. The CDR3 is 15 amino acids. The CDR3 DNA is TGTGCCAGCAGTCGCGGAGGGACAGGCAAGGAAAAACTGTTTTTT. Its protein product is CASSRGGTGKEKLFF.